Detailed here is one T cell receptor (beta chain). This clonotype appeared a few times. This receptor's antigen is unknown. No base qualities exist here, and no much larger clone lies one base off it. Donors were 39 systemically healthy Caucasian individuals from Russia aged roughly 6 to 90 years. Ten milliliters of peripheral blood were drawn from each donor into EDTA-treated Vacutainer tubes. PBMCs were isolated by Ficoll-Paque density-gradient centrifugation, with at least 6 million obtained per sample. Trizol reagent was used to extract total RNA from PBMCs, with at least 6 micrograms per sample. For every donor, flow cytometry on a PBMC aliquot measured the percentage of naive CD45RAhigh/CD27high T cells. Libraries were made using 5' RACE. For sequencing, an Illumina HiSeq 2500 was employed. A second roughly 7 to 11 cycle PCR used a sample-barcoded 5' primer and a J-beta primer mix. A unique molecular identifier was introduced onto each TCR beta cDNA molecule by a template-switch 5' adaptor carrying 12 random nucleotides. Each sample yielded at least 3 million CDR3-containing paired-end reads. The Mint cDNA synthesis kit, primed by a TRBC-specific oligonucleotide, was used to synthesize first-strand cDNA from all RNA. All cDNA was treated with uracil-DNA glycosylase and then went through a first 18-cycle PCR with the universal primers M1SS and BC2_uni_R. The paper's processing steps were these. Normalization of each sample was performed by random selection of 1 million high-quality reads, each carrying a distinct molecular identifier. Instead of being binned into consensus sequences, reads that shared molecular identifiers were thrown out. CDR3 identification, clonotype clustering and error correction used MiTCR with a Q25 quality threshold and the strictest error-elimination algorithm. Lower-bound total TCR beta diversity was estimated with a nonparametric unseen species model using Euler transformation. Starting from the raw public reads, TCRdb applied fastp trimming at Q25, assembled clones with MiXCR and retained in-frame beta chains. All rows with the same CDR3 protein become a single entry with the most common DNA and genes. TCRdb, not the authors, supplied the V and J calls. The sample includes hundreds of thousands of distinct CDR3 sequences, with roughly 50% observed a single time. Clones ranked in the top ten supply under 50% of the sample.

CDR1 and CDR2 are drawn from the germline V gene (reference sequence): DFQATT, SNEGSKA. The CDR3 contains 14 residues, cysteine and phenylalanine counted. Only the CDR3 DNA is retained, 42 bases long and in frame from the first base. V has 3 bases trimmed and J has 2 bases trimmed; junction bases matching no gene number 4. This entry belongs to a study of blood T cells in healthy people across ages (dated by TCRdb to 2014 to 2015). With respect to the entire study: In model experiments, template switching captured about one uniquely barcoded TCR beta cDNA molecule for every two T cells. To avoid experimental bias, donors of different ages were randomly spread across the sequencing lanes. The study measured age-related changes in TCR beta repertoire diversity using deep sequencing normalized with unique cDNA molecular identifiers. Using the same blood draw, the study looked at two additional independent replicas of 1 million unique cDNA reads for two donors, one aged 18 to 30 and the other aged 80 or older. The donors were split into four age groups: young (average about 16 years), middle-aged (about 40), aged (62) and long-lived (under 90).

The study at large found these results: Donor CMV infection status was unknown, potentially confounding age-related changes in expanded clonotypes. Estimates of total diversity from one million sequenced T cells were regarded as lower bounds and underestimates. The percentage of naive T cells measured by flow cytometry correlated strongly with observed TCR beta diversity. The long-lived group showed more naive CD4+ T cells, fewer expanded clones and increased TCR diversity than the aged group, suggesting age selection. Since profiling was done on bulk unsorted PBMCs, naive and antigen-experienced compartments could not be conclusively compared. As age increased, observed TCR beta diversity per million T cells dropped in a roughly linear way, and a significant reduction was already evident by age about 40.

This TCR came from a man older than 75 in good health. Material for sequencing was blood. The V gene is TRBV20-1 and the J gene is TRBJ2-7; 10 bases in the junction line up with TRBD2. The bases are TGCAGTGCTAGGATCAGCGGGAGGGCCTACGAGCAGTACTTC. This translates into CSARISGRAYEQYF.